This entry lists 4 T cell receptor beta chains sequenced from one sample in a study of control samples from healthy donors and cancer patients. Libraries were prepared by immunoSEQ multiplex PCR; TCRdb keeps only in-frame clonotypes and omits some of them. The data show roughly 21,000 clones, around 84% seen once. The sample consisted of PBMCs. These receptor sequences come from a man in his 60s with colorectal cancer.

This rearrangement joins TRBV30 to TRBJ2-1, with D perhaps given as TRBD1 or TRBD2 (6 bases each). V was trimmed by 4 bases and J by 4 bases, leaving 14 bases between them. This CDR3 contains 14 residues. Germline assignment: CDR1 GTSNPN and CDR2 SVGIG (reference sequence). The CDR3 reads CAWNRGAQYNEQFF. CDR3 sequence (DNA): TGTGCCTGGAATAGGGGGGCGCAATACAATGAGCAGTTCTTC.

The rearrangement links TRBV11-3 to TRBJ2-5; the D call may be TRBD1 or TRBD2 (5 bases each). The CDR3 is 13 residues long. V was clipped by 5 bases and J by 0 bases, with 7 bases between them. The V gene's germline CDR1 is SGHNT and CDR2 YENEEA. The CDR3 nucleotides are TGTGCCAGCAGCCGGGACCACCAAGAGACCCAGTACTTC. It yields the protein CASSRDHQETQYF. Combining the CDR3 with reference TRBV11-3 and TRBJ2-5 gives the whole variable domain EAGVVQSPRYKIIEKKQPVAFWCNPISGHNTLYWYLQNLGQGPELLIRYENEEAVDDSQLPKDRFSAERLKGVDSTLKIQPAELGDSAVYLCASSRDHQETQYFGPGTRLLVL.

This chain joins TRBV7-6 and TRBJ2-7; D may be TRBD2 (6 bases). Between the trimmed V and J ends, which lost 1 base and 4 bases, there was a span of 14 bases. The germline V gene encodes CDR1 SGHVS and CDR2 FNYEAQ. This CDR3 has 15 amino acids. DNA for the CDR3: TGTGCCAGCAGCTTAGGGGGGGATAGTAAGTACGAGCAGTACTTC. Translation: CASSLGGDSKYEQYF.

The chain uses TRBV2 and TRBJ2-1; 7 nucleotides align to TRBD1. V shed 6 bases, J shed 8 bases, and the junction held 7 bases outside the gene matches. CDR3 length: 13 amino acids. Germline CDR1 is SNHLY and CDR2 is FYNNEI. CDR3 in amino acids: CASSDIGQDEQFF. The CDR3 bases are TGTGCCAGCAGCGATATAGGACAGGATGAGCAGTTCTTC.